These T cell receptor beta chains were read from a single sample in a study of blood T cell repertoires in COVID-19. TCRdb keeps only in-frame clones here, not all; method: immunoSEQ multiplex PCR. Here the sample spans about 100,000 clones, approximately 87% being singletons. The sample comprised peripheral blood. The origin of the receptors is a human donor with active COVID-19. The donor label of this sample is uncertain. CDR3s include the opening cysteine and the closing phenylalanine or tryptophan. The order of the fields is clone size, D gene, V gene, J gene, CDR3 protein, CDR3 DNA. D genes are given only for firm matches. Clone size is shown for a subset of rows, as once, few, many or a class of expanded clone.

>.|TRBD1|TRBV2|TRBJ1-5
CASADRVGSQPQHF
TGTGCCAGCGCCGACAGGGTTGGCAGTCAGCCCCAGCATTTT
>.|TRBD1|TRBV10-3|TRBJ2-2
CAISESGQASTGELFF
TGTGCCATCAGTGAGTCAGGACAGGCTTCCACCGGGGAGCTGTTTTTT
>once|.|TRBV3-1/TRBV3-2|TRBJ2-3
CASSQNRQGLTDTQYF
TGTGCCAGCAGCCAAAATCGTCAGGGTCTCACAGATACGCAGTATTTT
>.|TRBD1|TRBV5-1|TRBJ1-1
CASAGGLMNTEAFF
TGCGCCAGCGCAGGGGGGCTTATGAACACTGAAGCTTTCTTT
>.|.|TRBV7-9|TRBJ2-5
CASSFAGETQYF
TGTGCCAGCAGCTTCGCGGGAGAGACCCAGTACTTC
>.|.|TRBV30|TRBJ2-6
CAWEMGANVLTF
TGTGCCTGGGAGATGGGGGCCAACGTCCTGACTTTC
>few|TRBD1|TRBV5-1|TRBJ2-3
CASSNTNTGGTQYF
TGCGCCAGCAGTAACACCAACACAGGGGGTACGCAGTATTTT
>.|TRBD2|TRBV5-1|TRBJ2-6
CASSWEGPGANVLTF
TGCGCCAGCAGCTGGGAGGGGCCTGGGGCCAACGTCCTGACTTTC
>few|TRBD1|TRBV2|TRBJ2-7
CASKGTGTGIYEQYF
TGTGCCAGCAAAGGGACCGGGACAGGGATCTACGAGCAGTACTTC
>.|.|TRBV29-1|TRBJ2-7
CSVEGVRAEQYF
TGCAGCGTTGAAGGAGTCAGGGCCGAGCAGTACTTC
>.|.|TRBV11-2|TRBJ2-5
CASSFKGHSLQETQYF
TGTGCCAGCAGTTTTAAGGGACACAGCCTCCAAGAGACCCAGTACTTC
>.|TRBD2|TRBV4-2|TRBJ2-1
CASSQDPAAGGYNEQFF
TGTGCCAGCAGCCAAGATCCCGCGGCGGGGGGATACAATGAGCAGTTCTTC
>.|.|TRBV2|TRBJ2-7
CASRQNYEQYF
TGTGCCAGCAGACAGAACTACGAGCAGTACTTC
>.|.|TRBV19|TRBJ1-2
CASSIKSGPPHGYTF
TGTGCCAGTAGTATCAAAAGCGGGCCTCCGCATGGCTACACCTTC
>.|.|TRBV6-1|TRBJ1-5
CASSATGLGSNQPQHF
TGTGCCAGCAGTGCCACGGGATTGGGGTCAAATCAGCCCCAGCATTTT
>.|.|TRBV4-3|TRBJ1-6
CASSQEASSPFYNSPLHF
TGCGCCAGCAGCCAAGAGGCCAGTTCACCTTTCTATAATTCACCCCTCCACTTT
>.|TRBD2|TRBV19|TRBJ2-3
CASSRTSGRTDTQYF
TGTGCCAGTAGTAGGACTAGCGGGCGCACAGATACGCAGTATTTT
>.|TRBD2|TRBV7-2|TRBJ2-7
CASSDSGGALYEQYF
TGTGCCAGCAGCGATAGCGGGGGGGCCTTATACGAGCAGTACTTC
>.|.|TRBV6-5|TRBJ1-1
CASGGQGFTEAFF
TGTGCCAGCGGAGGTCAGGGGTTCACTGAAGCTTTCTTT
>few|.|TRBV3-1/TRBV3-2|TRBJ1-3
CASRQTGIPSGNTIYF
TGTGCCAGCAGACAAACAGGGATTCCCTCTGGAAACACCATATATTTT
>.|.|TRBV2|TRBJ1-1
CASSEAAQNTEAFF
TGTGCCAGCAGTGAAGCGGCACAGAACACTGAAGCTTTCTTT
>.|TRBD1|TRBV6-1|TRBJ2-7
CASSDAGQGLREQYF
TGTGCCAGCAGTGATGCGGGACAGGGGCTTCGCGAGCAGTACTTC
>few|TRBD1|TRBV18|TRBJ1-2
CASSPGTGRHGINYGYTF
TGTGCCAGCTCACCTGGGACAGGGCGCCACGGGATTAACTATGGCTACACCTTC
>once|.|TRBV29-1|TRBJ1-4
CSVDSQRPTRGTNEKLFF
TGCAGCGTTGATTCCCAAAGGCCGACCAGGGGAACTAATGAAAAACTGTTTTTT
>once|TRBD2|TRBV3-1/TRBV3-2|TRBJ2-3
CASSQAAGGLAGGVADTQYF
TGTGCCAGCAGCCAAGCCGCCGGGGGACTAGCGGGCGGGGTCGCAGATACGCAGTATTTT
>.|.|TRBV19|TRBJ1-5
CASSLDGLKSNQPQHF
TGTGCCAGTAGTCTCGACGGGTTAAAGAGCAATCAGCCCCAGCATTTT
>.|TRBD2|TRBV4-2|TRBJ2-5
CASSQGLAGGYQETQYF
TGTGCCAGCAGCCAAGGGCTAGCGGGGGGGTACCAAGAGACCCAGTACTTC
>.|TRBD1|TRBV19|TRBJ1-1
CASSDRGSEAFF
TGTGCCAGTAGCGACAGGGGATCCGAAGCTTTCTTT
>.|TRBD1|TRBV7-9|TRBJ1-4
CASSWLQGATNEKLFF
TGTGCCAGCAGCTGGCTACAGGGGGCAACTAATGAAAAACTGTTTTTT
>few|.|TRBV7-2|TRBJ2-6
CASSLDLGANVLTF
TGTGCCAGCAGCTTAGATCTCGGGGCCAACGTCCTGACTTTC
>.|TRBD2|TRBV10-1|TRBJ2-1
CASSEDSGGATEQFF
TGCGCCAGCAGTGAAGATAGCGGGGGGGCCACTGAGCAGTTCTTC
>few|TRBD1|TRBV19|TRBJ1-5
CASTPDRRINQPQHF
TGTGCCAGTACCCCGGACAGGAGAATCAATCAGCCCCAGCATTTT
>.|.|TRBV9|TRBJ1-5
CASSVGGGYQPQHF
TGTGCCAGCAGCGTCGGGGGGGGTTATCAGCCCCAGCATTTT
>few|.|TRBV28|TRBJ1-2
CASRQSYGYTF
TGTGCCAGCAGACAAAGCTATGGCTACACCTTC
>.|TRBD1|TRBV5-4|TRBJ2-2
CASSLTGHTGELFF
TGTGCCAGCAGCCTGACAGGGCACACCGGGGAGCTGTTTTTT
>.|.|TRBV27|TRBJ2-1
CASSEDPYNEQFF
TGTGCCAGCAGTGAGGATCCTTACAATGAGCAGTTCTTC
>.|.|TRBV6-6|TRBJ2-7
CASSQRREQYF
TGTGCCAGCAGCCAGCGACGGGAGCAGTACTTC
>.|.|TRBV6-7|TRBJ1-6
CASSYGSSYNSPLHF
TGTGCCAGCAGTTACGGCAGCTCCTATAATTCACCCCTCCACTTT
>.|.|TRBV20-1|TRBJ1-2
CSAGHSDGYTF
TGCAGTGCTGGGCACTCGGATGGCTACACCTTC
>.|.|TRBV4-3|TRBJ1-1
CASSQEEDSNTEAFF
TGCGCCAGCAGCCAAGAGGAGGATTCTAACACTGAAGCTTTCTTT
>.|TRBD1|TRBV7-9|TRBJ1-1
CASSLVETGGSEAFF
TGTGCCAGCAGCTTAGTTGAGACAGGGGGTTCTGAAGCTTTCTTT
>once|TRBD1|TRBV19|TRBJ1-1
CASSPGTGNTEAFF
TGTGCCAGTAGTCCCGGGACAGGAAACACTGAAGCTTTCTTT
>.|.|TRBV11-2|TRBJ1-4
CASRAGQTNNEKLFF
TGTGCCAGTCGGGCTGGACAGACAAATAATGAAAAACTGTTTTTT
>.|TRBD1|TRBV15|TRBJ1-4
CATSRDLTGGEKLFF
TGTGCCACCAGCAGAGATCTGACAGGGGGGGAAAAACTGTTTTTT
>.|.|TRBV11-2|TRBJ2-5
CASSLGGPQETQYF
TGTGCCAGCAGCTTAGGGGGCCCTCAAGAGACCCAGTACTTC
>.|.|TRBV7-9|TRBJ1-1
CASSERQNTEAFF
TGTGCCAGCAGCGAGAGACAGAACACTGAAGCTTTCTTT
>once|.|TRBV19|TRBJ1-5
CASTMNPADSYSNQPQHF
TGTGCCAGTACCATGAACCCCGCGGACAGCTATAGCAATCAGCCCCAGCATTTT
>.|TRBD2|TRBV6-1|TRBJ2-3
CASSERGASTDTQYF
TGTGCCAGCAGTGAGCGGGGGGCAAGCACAGATACGCAGTATTTT
>.|TRBD1|TRBV7-2|TRBJ1-2
CASSLRRGRGWDGYTF
TGTGCCAGCAGCTTACGGAGGGGGCGAGGTTGGGATGGCTACACCTTC
>.|.|TRBV30|TRBJ1-4
CAWSRPSDSPNWLFF
TGTGCCTGGAGCCGACCTTCGGACAGCCCCAATTGGCTGTTTTTT
>.|TRBD2|TRBV3-1/TRBV3-2|TRBJ2-1
CASSQELQRGANEQFF
TGTGCCAGCAGCCAAGAGTTGCAGCGGGGGGCCAATGAGCAGTTCTTC
>.|.|TRBV30|TRBJ1-5
CAWSEVSGSKHF
TGTGCCTGGAGTGAAGTTTCAGGGTCTAAGCATTTT
>.|TRBD2|TRBV2|TRBJ2-7
CASSDGVSNTRGGREYF
TGTGCCAGCAGTGACGGGGTTTCGAACACGCGGGGGGGCCGGGAGTACTTC
>.|.|TRBV3-1/TRBV3-2|TRBJ1-2
CASSHQASYGYTF
TGTGCCAGCAGCCACCAAGCCTCCTATGGCTACACCTTC
>.|TRBD2|TRBV5-5|TRBJ2-5
CASSLAGGAQTQYF
TGTGCCAGCAGCTTAGCGGGGGGGGCGCAGACCCAGTACTTC
>once|.|TRBV6-5|TRBJ2-5
CASSYDRGYQETQYF
TGTGCCAGCAGTTACGATCGGGGGTACCAAGAGACCCAGTACTTC
>.|TRBD2|TRBV4-1|TRBJ2-2
CASSQDLVRASGGPNTGELFF
TGCGCCAGCAGCCAAGATCTCGTTCGGGCTAGCGGGGGACCTAACACCGGGGAGCTGTTTTTT